The 13 T cell receptor beta chains below were found in one sample sequenced in a study of glioma-infiltrating T cells. Amplification of TCR alpha and beta CDR3 regions from RNA used iRepertoire nested multiplex PCR. TCRdb fed the multiplex PCR reads into MiXCR, producing one record per CDR3 protein. There are approximately 400,000 distinct CDR3 sequences in the sample; about two fifths occur only once, and approximately 12% lies in the top ten. The sequencing sample was made of glioma tissue, nonneoplastic brain tissue, or PBMCs (not recorded which). The receptors derive from a human donor with low-grade glioma or glioblastoma, undergoing nonglioma brain surgery, or in good health (not recorded which).

V is TRBV28 and J is TRBJ2-3; D is uncertain. V gave up 8 bases and J gave up 1 base, with 10 bases separating them. The CDR3 runs 13 residues. Germline loops: CDR1 MDHEN, CDR2 SYDVKM. CDR3 sequence: CASAASGTDTQYF. As DNA, the CDR3 is TGTGCCAGCGCCGCCAGCGGCACAGATACGCAGTATTTT.

This chain connects TRBV7-2 to TRBJ1-5; possibly TRBD1 for D (5 bases). CDR3 length: 14 residues. Germline loops: CDR1 SGHTA, CDR2 FQGNSA. V was clipped by 5 bases and J by 9 bases, with 17 bases between them. As DNA, the CDR3 is TGTGCCAGCAGCCCATCCCAGGGCGCGGGGCCCCAGCATTTT. The encoded protein is CASSPSQGAGPQHF.

The chain employs TRBV5-4 and TRBJ2-1; a weak D match, TRBD2 (6 bases). Germline lookup yields CDR1 SGHNT and CDR2 YYREEE (reference sequence). The CDR3 is 14 residues long. V lost 9 bases to trimming and J lost 4 bases, with 17 bases between them. This CDR3 is CATGLLSGYNEQFF. The CDR3, as DNA: TGTGCCACCGGCCTCCTTAGCGGATACAATGAGCAGTTCTTC.

The V and J genes are TRBV7-2 and TRBJ1-4; D possibly corresponds to TRBD1 (5 bases). Germline CDR1 is SGHTA and CDR2 is FQGNSA. This CDR3 region has 15 residues. Trimming took off 8 bases at V and 0 bases at J, with 13 bases between the two ends. Written as DNA, the CDR3 is TGTGCCAGCGGCCGACAGCTCGCAACTAATGAAAAACTGTTTTTT. As protein: CASGRQLATNEKLFF.

This clonotype was detected a few times. The chain links TRBV24-1 to TRBJ2-7, with D maybe TRBD2 (5 bases). V dropped 2 bases and J dropped 5 bases, with 18 bases sitting between them. This CDR3 spans 16 amino acids. Germline V gene sequence: CDR1 KGHDR, CDR2 SFDVKD. The CDR3 protein is CATSDSQPNRRNEQYF. The CDR3 DNA reads TGTGCCACCAGTGATTCGCAGCCTAACCGGAGGAACGAGCAGTACTTC.

V and J are TRBV6-1 and TRBJ2-1; 11 nucleotides line up with TRBD2. This CDR3 has 15 residues. Germline V lookup: CDR1 MNHNS, CDR2 SASEGT. With 7 bases clipped from V and 7 bases from J, the junction kept 9 bases outside the gene matches. CDR3: CASTLGTSGKNEQFF. The CDR3 DNA follows: TGTGCCAGCACTCTCGGGACTAGCGGAAAGAATGAGCAGTTCTTC.

This clonotype was seen ten or more times. The V gene is TRBV28, the J gene TRBJ2-7; possibly TRBD1 for D (5 bases). Deletions cut 5 bases from V and 4 bases from J, with 18 bases between. The CDR3 is 15 amino acids. Germline V gene lookup returns CDR1 MDHEN and CDR2 SYDVKM. For the CDR3, the DNA is TGTGCCAGCAGTCCCGCCTTTAGACAGCCTTACGAGCAGTACTTC. Encoded protein: CASSPAFRQPYEQYF.

This CDR3 reads CASSLVAGGNIQYF. The DNA of the CDR3 is TGTGCCAGCAGCTTAGTAGCGGGAGGGAACATTCAGTACTTC. V and J are TRBV7-9 and TRBJ2-4; 11 nucleotides agree with TRBD2. The CDR3 is 14 residues long. CDR1 is SEHNR and CDR2 is FQNEAQ in the germline V gene (reference sequence). The ends lost 1 base at V and 7 bases at J; junction bases unmatched: 0. The whole variable domain, filled in from reference TRBV7-9 and TRBJ2-4, reads DTGVSQNPRHKITKRGQNVTFRCDPISEHNRLYWYRQTLGQGPEFLTYFQNEAQLEKSRLLSDRFSAERPKGSFSTLEIQRTEQGDSAMYLCASSLVAGGNIQYFGAGTRLSVL.

The chain has TRBV6-1 and TRBJ2-3; D call uncertain. This CDR3 is 16 amino acids long. The germline gives CDR1 MNHNS, CDR2 SASEGT. V was shortened by 6 bases and J by 0 bases, with 16 bases between the two germline ends. CDR3 bases: TGTGCCAGCAGCCCCTTGCGGCGCGGAAGCACAGATACGCAGTATTTT. This encodes CASSPLRRGSTDTQYF.

For this clonotype: Given a much more abundant clone one base away, this may be a read error. The chain recombines TRBV20-1 with TRBJ2-2; D might be TRBD1 (7 bases). The germline V gene has CDR1 DFQATT and CDR2 SNEGSKA (reference sequence). This CDR3 has 15 residues. CDR3 sequence (DNA): TGCGGTGCTAGAGATCGCCAGGGGGGACCCGGGGAGCTGTTTTTT. Translated: CGARDRQGGPGELFF.

V gene TRBV4-3 combines with J gene TRBJ2-3; 11 bases agree with TRBD2. Unmatched junction bases numbered 8, after V lost 0 bases and J lost 9 bases. Germline CDR1 reads LGHNA; CDR2 reads YSLEER. The CDR3 sequence is 16 residues long. The CDR3 bases are TGCGCCAGCAGCCAAGATACCCTAGCGGGGGGTTTAACGCAGTATTTT. Its protein is CASSQDTLAGGLTQYF.

The chain links TRBV5-8 to TRBJ1-5; D call uncertain. The CDR3 consists of 15 residues. V lost 4 bases, J lost 4 bases, and 15 bases lay in between. Germline CDR1 SGHTS, CDR2 YDEGEE. The CDR3 DNA is TGTGCCAGCAGCCCAAGTCCGGGTTTGAATCAGCCCCAGCATTTT. Its protein is CASSPSPGLNQPQHF.

This clonotype turned up a few times. The chain employs TRBV19 and TRBJ2-3, with D possibly TRBD1 on 6 matching bases. The CDR3 extends over 14 amino acids. CDR1 and CDR2 from the germline V gene are LNHDA and SQIVND (reference sequence). V lost 6 bases to trimming and J lost 5 bases, with 15 bases between them. CDR3 nucleotides: TGTGCCAGTAGCGGACAGAGCATTCGAGATACGCAGTATTTT. Residues: CASSGQSIRDTQYF.